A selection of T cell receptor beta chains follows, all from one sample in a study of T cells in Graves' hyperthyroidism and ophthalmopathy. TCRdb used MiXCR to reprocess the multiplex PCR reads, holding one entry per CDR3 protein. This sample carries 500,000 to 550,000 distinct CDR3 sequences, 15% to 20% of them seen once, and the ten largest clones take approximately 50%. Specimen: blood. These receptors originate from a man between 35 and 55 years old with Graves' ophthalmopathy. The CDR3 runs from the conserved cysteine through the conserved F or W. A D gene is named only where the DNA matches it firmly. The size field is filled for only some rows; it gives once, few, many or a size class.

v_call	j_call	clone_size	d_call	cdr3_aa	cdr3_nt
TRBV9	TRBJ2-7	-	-	CASSQAGAVVDEQYF	TGTGCCAGCAGCCAGGCGGGGGCGGTTGTGGACGAGCAGTACTTC
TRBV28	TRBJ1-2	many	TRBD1	CASSGHRGLYGYTF	TGTGCCAGCAGCGGGCACAGGGGGCTCTATGGCTACACCTTC
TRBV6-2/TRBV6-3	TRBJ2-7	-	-	CASNGPASYEQYF	TGTGCCAGCAACGGCCCGGCCTCCTACGAGCAGTACTTC
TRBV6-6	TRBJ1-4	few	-	CASSYHPGSNEKLFF	TGTGCCAGCAGTTACCACCCAGGATCTAATGAAAAACTGTTTTTT
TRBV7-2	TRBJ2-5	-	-	CASSFGLGRKQYF	TGTGCCAGCAGCTTCGGGCTAGGGCGCAAACAGTACTTC
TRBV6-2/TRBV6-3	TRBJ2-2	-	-	CASSLYRGGGGELFF	TGTGCCAGCAGCCTCTACAGGGGAGGAGGCGGGGAGCTGTTTTTT
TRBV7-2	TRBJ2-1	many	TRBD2	CASSLTGTSGYNEQFF	TGTGCCAGCAGCTTGACCGGGACTAGCGGCTACAATGAGCAGTTCTTC
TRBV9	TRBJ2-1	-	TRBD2	CASSATSGDDEQFF	TGTGCCAGCAGCGCGACTAGCGGGGATGATGAGCAGTTCTTC
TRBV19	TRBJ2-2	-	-	CASSRLDRNTGELFF	TGTGCCAGTAGTAGGCTGGACAGAAACACCGGGGAGCTGTTTTTT
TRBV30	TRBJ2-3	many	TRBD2	CAWSMAGGPIDTQYF	TGTGCCTGGAGTATGGCGGGAGGGCCTATAGATACGCAGTATTTT
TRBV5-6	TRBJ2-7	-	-	CASSSLGTVGDYEQYF	TGTGCCAGCAGCTCCTTAGGGACGGTGGGTGACTACGAGCAGTACTTC
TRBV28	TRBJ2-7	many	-	CASSLTGTSYYEQYF	TGTGCCAGCAGTTTAACGGGGACATCCTACTACGAGCAGTACTTC
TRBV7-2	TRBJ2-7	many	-	CASSLARWSLGRANEQYF	TGTGCCAGCAGCTTAGCCAGATGGTCCCTTGGGCGGGCTAACGAGCAGTACTTC
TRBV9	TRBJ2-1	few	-	CASTRMGWGNEQFF	TGTGCCAGCACCCGCATGGGGTGGGGAAATGAGCAGTTCTTC
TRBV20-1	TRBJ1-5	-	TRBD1	CSASTRTGSRGQPQHF	TGCAGTGCTTCAACCAGGACAGGGAGTAGAGGGCAGCCCCAGCATTTT
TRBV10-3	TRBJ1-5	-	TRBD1	CAATQGEGQPQHF	TGTGCCGCGACACAGGGGGAGGGGCAGCCCCAGCATTTT
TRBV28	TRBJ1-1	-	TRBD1	CASSLYLDRGPEAFF	TGTGCCAGCAGTTTATACCTGGACAGGGGCCCTGAAGCTTTCTTT
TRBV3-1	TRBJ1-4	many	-	CASSQLGQTNEKLFF	TGTGCCAGCAGCCAACTGGGTCAGACTAATGAAAAACTGTTTTTT
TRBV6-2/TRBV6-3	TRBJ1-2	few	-	CASSVNYGYTF	TGTGCCAGCAGCGTCAACTATGGCTACACCTTC
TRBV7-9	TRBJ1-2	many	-	CATSRVGGYTF	TGTGCCACCTCTAGAGTTGGGGGCTACACCTTC
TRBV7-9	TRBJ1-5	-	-	CASRSIGPQHF	TGTGCCAGCAGGTCCATTGGGCCCCAGCATTTT
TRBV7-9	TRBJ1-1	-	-	CASSLKRAGDTEAFF	TGTGCCAGCAGCCTTAAACGGGCAGGGGACACTGAAGCTTTCTTT
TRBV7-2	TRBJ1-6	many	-	CASSPEMYSPLHF	TGTGCCAGCAGCCCCGAAATGTATTCACCCCTCCACTTT
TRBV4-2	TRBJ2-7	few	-	CASSRELAGLAYEQYF	TGTGCCAGCAGCCGGGAGTTGGCGGGTCTAGCCTACGAGCAGTACTTC
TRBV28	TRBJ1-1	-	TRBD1	CASSLGQGAREAFF	TGTGCCAGCAGTTTGGGGCAGGGGGCGCGGGAAGCTTTCTTT
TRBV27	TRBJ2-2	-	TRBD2	CASTQGVAGGAGELFF	TGTGCCAGCACCCAAGGAGTAGCGGGAGGGGCCGGGGAGCTGTTTTTT
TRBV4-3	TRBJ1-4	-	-	CASSQAPRGTANEKLFF	TGCGCCAGCAGCCAGGCCCCGCGAGGGACCGCTAATGAAAAACTGTTTTTT
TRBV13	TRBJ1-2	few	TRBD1	CASSYQGQVNGYTF	TGTGCCAGCAGCTACCAGGGACAGGTAAACGGCTACACCTTC
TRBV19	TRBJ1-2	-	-	CASSIIDLSDGYTF	TGTGCCAGTAGTATAATCGACTTATCGGATGGCTACACCTTC
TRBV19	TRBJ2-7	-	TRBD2	CASSPGTSGRFRNYEQYF	TGTGCCAGTAGTCCAGGGACTAGCGGGAGGTTTCGGAACTACGAGCAGTACTTC
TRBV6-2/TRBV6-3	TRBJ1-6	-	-	CASSYGVRKSSPLHF	TGTGCCAGCAGTTACGGCGTGAGGAAGAGTTCACCCCTCCACTTT
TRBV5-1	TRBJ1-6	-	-	CASSLGPSGSTDSPLHF	TGCGCCAGCAGCTTGGGCCCGTCGGGGAGTACGGATTCACCCCTCCACTTT
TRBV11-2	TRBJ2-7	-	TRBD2	CASSPPLAGGVYEQYF	TGTGCCAGCAGCCCCCCCCTAGCGGGAGGGGTCTACGAGCAGTACTTC
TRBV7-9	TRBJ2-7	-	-	CASSQRTSYEQYF	TGTGCCAGCAGCCAGAGGACCTCCTACGAGCAGTACTTC
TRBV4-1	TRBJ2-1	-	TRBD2	CASSRELAGGPFNEQFF	TGCGCCAGCAGCCGGGAGCTAGCGGGAGGGCCGTTTAATGAGCAGTTCTTC
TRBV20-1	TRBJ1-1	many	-	CSALMDRGTEAFF	TGCAGTGCCCTGATGGACCGCGGCACTGAAGCTTTCTTT
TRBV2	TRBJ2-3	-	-	CASSESLPDTQYF	TGTGCCAGCAGTGAATCCCTGCCAGATACGCAGTATTTT
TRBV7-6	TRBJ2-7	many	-	CASSLGMPKVGSRSYEQYF	TGTGCCAGCAGCTTAGGAATGCCCAAGGTTGGCTCCCGCTCCTACGAGCAGTACTTC
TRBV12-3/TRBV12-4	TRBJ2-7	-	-	CASSPRAGGNYEQYF	TGTGCCAGCAGTCCCCGGGCAGGGGGGAACTACGAGCAGTACTTC
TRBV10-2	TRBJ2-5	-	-	CASSGLAVEETQYF	TGCGCCAGCAGTGGATTAGCGGTAGAGGAGACCCAGTACTTC
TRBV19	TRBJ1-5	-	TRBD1	CASRPGTGGEQPQHF	TGTGCCAGTAGACCAGGGACAGGGGGAGAACAGCCCCAGCATTTT
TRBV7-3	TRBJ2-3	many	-	CASPPGVSTDTQYF	TGTGCCAGCCCTCCTGGGGTAAGCACAGATACGCAGTATTTT
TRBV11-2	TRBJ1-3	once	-	CASSRWAQSISGNTIYF	TGTGCCAGCAGCCGGTGGGCACAGTCGATCTCTGGAAACACCATATATTTT
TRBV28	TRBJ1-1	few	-	CASSPRGSIPAFF	TGTGCCAGCAGCCCTAGGGGGTCCATCCCAGCTTTCTTT
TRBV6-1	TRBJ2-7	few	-	CASSRQREYEQYF	TGTGCCAGCAGTCGGCAGAGAGAATACGAGCAGTACTTC
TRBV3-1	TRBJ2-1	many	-	CASSQEAFAHNEQFF	TGTGCCAGCAGCCAAGAGGCCTTTGCCCACAATGAGCAGTTCTTC
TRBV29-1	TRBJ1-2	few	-	CSVWGSDYGYTF	TGCAGCGTGTGGGGGAGCGACTATGGCTACACCTTC
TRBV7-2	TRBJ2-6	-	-	CASSPSPPGANVLTF	TGTGCCAGCAGCCCTAGTCCACCTGGGGCCAACGTCCTGACTTTC
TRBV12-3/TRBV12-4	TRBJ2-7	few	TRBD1	CASNRDRGGEQYF	TGTGCCAGCAATCGGGACAGGGGTGGTGAGCAGTACTTC
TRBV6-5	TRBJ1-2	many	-	CASSYSPLYGYTF	TGTGCCAGCAGTTACTCGCCCCTTTATGGCTACACCTTC
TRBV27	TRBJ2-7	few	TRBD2	CASQPGTSSYEQYF	TGTGCCAGCCAACCCGGGACTAGCAGCTACGAGCAGTACTTC
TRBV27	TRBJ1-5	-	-	CASSPGTEGIRPQHF	TGTGCCAGCAGCCCCGGGACCGAGGGGATACGGCCCCAGCATTTT
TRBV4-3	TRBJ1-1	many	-	CASSQGANTEAFF	TGCGCCAGCAGCCAAGGGGCGAACACTGAAGCTTTCTTT
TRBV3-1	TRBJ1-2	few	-	CASAPGSEGYYGYTF	TGTGCCAGTGCCCCGGGATCTGAAGGGTACTATGGCTACACCTTC
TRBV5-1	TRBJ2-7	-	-	CASRASSGATYEQYF	TGCGCCAGCAGGGCTTCGTCAGGGGCAACCTACGAGCAGTACTTC
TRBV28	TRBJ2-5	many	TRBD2	CASSLRGVQETQYF	TGTGCCAGCAGTCTCCGGGGGGTACAAGAGACCCAGTACTTC